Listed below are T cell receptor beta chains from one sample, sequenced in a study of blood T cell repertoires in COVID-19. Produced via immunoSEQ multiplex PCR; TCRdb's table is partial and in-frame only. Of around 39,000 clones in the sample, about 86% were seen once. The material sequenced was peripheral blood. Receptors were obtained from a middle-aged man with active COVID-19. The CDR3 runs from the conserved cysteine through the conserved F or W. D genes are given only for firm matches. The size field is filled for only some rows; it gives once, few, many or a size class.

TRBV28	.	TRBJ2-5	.	CASSPDSFRETQYF	TGTGCCAGCAGTCCGGACTCTTTCCGGGAGACCCAGTACTTC
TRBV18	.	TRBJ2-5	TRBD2	CASSSGLAGNQETQYF	TGTGCCAGCTCATCAGGACTAGCGGGTAATCAAGAGACCCAGTACTTC
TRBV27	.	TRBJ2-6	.	CASSLWSSGANVLTF	TGTGCCAGCAGTTTATGGAGCTCTGGGGCCAACGTCCTGACTTTC
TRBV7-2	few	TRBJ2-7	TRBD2	CASSFRTSSYEQYF	TGTGCCAGCAGCTTTCGGACTAGCAGCTACGAGCAGTACTTC
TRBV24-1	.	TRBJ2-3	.	CATSDRGQNADTQYF	TGTGCCACCAGTGACCGGGGTCAAAACGCAGATACGCAGTATTTT
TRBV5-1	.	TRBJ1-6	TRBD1	CASGYGTGVSPLHF	TGCGCCAGCGGTTACGGGACAGGAGTATCACCCCTCCACTTT
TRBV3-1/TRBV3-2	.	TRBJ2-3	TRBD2	CASTHSGSRTDTQYF	TGTGCCAGCACCCATAGCGGGAGCCGCACAGATACGCAGTATTTT
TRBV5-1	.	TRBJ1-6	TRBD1	CASSVTGTDNSPLHF	TGCGCCAGCAGCGTAACCGGGACAGACAATTCACCCCTCCACTTT
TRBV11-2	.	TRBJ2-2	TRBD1	CASTEPRDSLNTGELFF	TGTGCCAGCACCGAACCACGGGACAGCCTTAACACCGGGGAGCTGTTTTTT
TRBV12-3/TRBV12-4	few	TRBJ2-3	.	CASSYGATDTQYF	TGTGCCAGCAGTTACGGAGCGACAGATACGCAGTATTTT
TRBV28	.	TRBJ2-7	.	CASSSQDSFSYEQYF	TGTGCCAGCAGTTCCCAGGACAGTTTCTCCTACGAGCAGTACTTC
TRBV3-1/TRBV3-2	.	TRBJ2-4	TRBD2	CASSPIAGGDIQYF	TGTGCCAGCAGCCCTATAGCGGGAGGGGACATTCAGTACTTC
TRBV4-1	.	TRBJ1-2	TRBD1	CASSPRQGIITF	TGCGCCAGCAGCCCGAGACAGGGGATTATCACCTTC
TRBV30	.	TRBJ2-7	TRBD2	CAWSAGGPHEQYF	TGTGCCTGGAGTGCGGGAGGGCCGCACGAGCAGTACTTC
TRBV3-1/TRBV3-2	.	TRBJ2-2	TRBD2	CASSQVLAGGTGELFF	TGTGCCAGCAGCCAAGTATTAGCGGGAGGTACCGGGGAGCTGTTTTTT
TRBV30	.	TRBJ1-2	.	CAWRPTTGNYGYTF	TGTGCCTGGAGACCGACCACAGGAAACTATGGCTACACCTTC
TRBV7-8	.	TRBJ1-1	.	CASYQGYSSTEAFF	TGTGCCAGCTACCAGGGGTACTCGAGCACGGAGGCTTTCTTT
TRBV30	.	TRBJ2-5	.	CAWTRQETQYF	TGTGCCTGGACCAGACAAGAGACCCAGTACTTC
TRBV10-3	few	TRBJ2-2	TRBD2	CAISERGGTSGAGELFF	TGTGCCATCAGTGAGCGCGGCGGGACTAGCGGGGCCGGGGAGCTGTTTTTT
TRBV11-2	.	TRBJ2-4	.	CASSLAGNLNIQYF	TGTGCCAGCAGCTTGGCAGGGAATTTAAACATTCAGTACTTC
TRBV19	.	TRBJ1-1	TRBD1	CASSLRQGGTEAFF	TGTGCCAGTAGTTTACGACAGGGAGGTACTGAAGCTTTCTTT
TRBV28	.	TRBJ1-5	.	CATGRGNNQPQHF	TGTGCCACCGGGAGGGGGAACAATCAGCCCCAGCATTTT
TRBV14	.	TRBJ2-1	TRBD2	CASSQRQTSGDSNEQFF	TGTGCCAGCAGCCAACGTCAGACTAGCGGAGATTCCAATGAGCAGTTCTTC
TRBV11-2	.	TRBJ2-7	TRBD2	CASSSWPPSGGEQYF	TGTGCCAGCAGCTCCTGGCCCCCTAGCGGGGGCGAGCAGTACTTC
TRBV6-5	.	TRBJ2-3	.	CASSPGSYTDTQYF	TGTGCCAGCAGTCCTGGGAGTTACACAGATACGCAGTATTTT
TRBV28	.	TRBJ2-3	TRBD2	CASSRSGGLEADTQYF	TGTGCCAGCAGTCGATCGGGGGGACTAGAGGCAGATACGCAGTATTTT
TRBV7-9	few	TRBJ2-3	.	CASSGQGSTDTQYF	TGTGCCAGCAGCGGGCAGGGGAGCACAGATACGCAGTATTTT
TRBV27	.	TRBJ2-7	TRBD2	CASSISGSSYEQYF	TGTGCCAGCAGTATTAGCGGGAGCTCCTACGAGCAGTACTTC
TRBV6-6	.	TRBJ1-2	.	CASSYGDRNYGYTF	TGTGCCAGCAGTTACGGTGACAGGAACTATGGCTACACCTTC
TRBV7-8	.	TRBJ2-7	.	CASSPTEGVTREQYF	TGTGCCAGCAGCCCAACGGAAGGGGTCACCCGGGAGCAGTACTTC
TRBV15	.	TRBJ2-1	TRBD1	CATSNSPGGSSYNEQFF	TGTGCCACCAGCAACTCCCCAGGGGGTAGCTCCTACAATGAGCAGTTCTTC
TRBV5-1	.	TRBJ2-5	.	CASRPTEGLETQYF	TGCGCCAGCAGGCCAACGGAGGGTTTGGAGACCCAGTACTTC
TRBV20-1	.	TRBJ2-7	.	CSAQDQTTEYF	TGCAGTGCCCAAGACCAGACAACGGAGTACTTC
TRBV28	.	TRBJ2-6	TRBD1	CASSESRDRGRITAGANVLTF	TGTGCCAGCAGTGAATCCCGGGACAGGGGGCGTATTACGGCTGGGGCCAACGTCCTGACTTTC
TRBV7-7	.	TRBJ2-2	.	CASSFSTRGTGELFF	TGTGCCAGCAGCTTCTCGACTAGGGGCACCGGGGAGCTGTTTTTT
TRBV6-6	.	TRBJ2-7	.	CASSLTGFMYEQYF	TGTGCCAGCAGCTTAACAGGGTTCATGTACGAGCAGTACTTC
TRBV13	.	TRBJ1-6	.	CASSQGTALYNNSPLHF	TGTGCCAGCAGCCAGGGGACCGCCCTCTATAATAATTCACCCCTCCACTTT
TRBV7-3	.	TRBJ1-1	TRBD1	CASSSGTGNTEAFF	TGTGCCAGCAGCTCCGGGACAGGGAACACTGAAGCTTTCTTT
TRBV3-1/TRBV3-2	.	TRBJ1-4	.	CASSPLRQANKLFF	TGTGCCAGCAGCCCCCTGAGACAGGCAAATAAACTGTTTTTT
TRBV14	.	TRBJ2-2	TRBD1	CASSWTGRNGELFF	TGTGCCAGCAGCTGGACAGGCCGCAACGGGGAGCTGTTTTTT
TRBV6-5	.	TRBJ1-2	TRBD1	CASSRDSLEGYTF	TGTGCCAGCAGCCGGGACAGCCTGGAGGGCTACACCTTC
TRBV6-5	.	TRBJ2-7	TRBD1	CASSKDRGWAEQYF	TGTGCCAGCAGCAAAGACAGGGGGTGGGCCGAGCAGTACTTC
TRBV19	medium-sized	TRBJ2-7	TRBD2	CASSIRTSGSFYEQYF	TGTGCCAGTAGTATTAGGACTAGCGGGAGTTTCTACGAGCAGTACTTC
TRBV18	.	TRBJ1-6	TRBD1	CASSPPGTGDSPLHF	TGTGCCAGCTCACCACCGGGGACAGGGGATTCACCCCTCCACTTT
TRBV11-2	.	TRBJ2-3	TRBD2	CASSLAGGGRADTQYF	TGTGCCAGCAGCTTAGCCGGGGGGGGGCGCGCAGATACGCAGTATTTT
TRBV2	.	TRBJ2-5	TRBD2	CASRDPQLAPQETQYF	TGTGCCAGTAGGGACCCCCAACTAGCGCCTCAAGAGACCCAGTACTTC
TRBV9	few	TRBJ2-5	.	CASSVGAGQYGETQYF	TGTGCCAGCAGCGTAGGGGCGGGGCAGTACGGAGAGACCCAGTACTTC
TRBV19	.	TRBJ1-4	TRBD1	CASSPFSVQGHEKLFF	TGTGCCAGTAGTCCCTTTTCGGTACAGGGGCACGAAAAACTGTTTTTT
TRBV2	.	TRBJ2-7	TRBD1	CASFPQGSSYEQYF	TGTGCCAGCTTTCCACAGGGGAGCTCCTACGAGCAGTACTTC
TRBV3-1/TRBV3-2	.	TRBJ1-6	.	CASSQEGVNSPLHF	TGTGCCAGCAGCCAGGAGGGCGTAAATTCACCCCTCCACTTT
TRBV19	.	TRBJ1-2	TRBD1	CASSLRTGYGYTF	TGTGCCAGTAGTCTACGGACAGGGTATGGCTACACCTTC
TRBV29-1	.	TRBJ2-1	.	CGHGFNNEQFF	TGCGGTCACGGGTTCAACAATGAGCAGTTCTTC
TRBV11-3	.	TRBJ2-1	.	CASSSNRVGNEQFF	TGTGCCAGCAGCTCTAACAGGGTGGGTAATGAGCAGTTCTTC
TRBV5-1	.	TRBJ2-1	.	CASREEVYSYNEQFF	TGCGCCAGCAGAGAGGAGGTTTACTCCTACAATGAGCAGTTCTTC
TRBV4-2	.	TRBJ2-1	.	CASSQAGGPIYEQFF	TGTGCCAGCAGCCAAGCCGGAGGGCCGATCTATGAGCAGTTCTTC
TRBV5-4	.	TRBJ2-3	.	CASSLGGKSTDTQYF	TGTGCCAGCAGCTTGGGGGGCAAGAGCACAGATACGCAGTATTTT